Below, 14 T cell receptor beta chains from the same sample are listed, as sequenced in a study of cytomegalovirus exposure and HLA in healthy donors. Vbeta (60) and Jbeta (13) primers were used in the PCR. Repertoires were generated with immunoSEQ multiplex PCR, while TCRdb's copy carries only in-frame clones and drops some. The sample yields some 100,000 clones, around 76% seen once. The source material was PBMCs. The receptors stem from a woman between 50 and 59 years old in good health and CMV-seropositive.

This chain joins TRBV7-9 and TRBJ1-2, with 7 bases lining up with TRBD1. V lost 2 bases, J lost 3 bases, and 15 bases stayed unmatched. The CDR3 length is 18 residues. Looked up from germline, CDR1 is SEHNR and CDR2 is FQNEAQ (reference sequence). CDR3 loop: CASSLILTGTEDYYGYTF. Written as DNA, the CDR3 is TGTGCCAGCAGCTTAATTCTGACCGGGACAGAGGACTACTATGGCTACACCTTC. The complete variable domain, with remaining parts taken from reference TRBV7-9 and TRBJ1-2, reads DTGVSQNPRHKITKRGQNVTFRCDPISEHNRLYWYRQTLGQGPEFLTYFQNEAQLEKSRLLSDRFSAERPKGSFSTLEIQRTEQGDSAMYLCASSLILTGTEDYYGYTFGSGTRLTVV.

The chain is built from TRBV4-1 and TRBJ1-1; 7 bases match TRBD1. Germline CDR1 reads MGHRA; CDR2 reads YSYEKL. The CDR3 has 14 residues. V shed 5 bases and J 7 bases; nucleotides not matched to a gene: 10. The CDR3 sequence is CASSSPTGRVEAFF. The CDR3 nucleotides read TGCGCCAGCAGCAGCCCGACAGGGCGGGTTGAAGCTTTCTTT.

The chain joins TRBV7-2 to TRBJ2-1, with D possibly matching TRBD2 (6 bases). The CDR3 is 13 residues long. With 5 bases removed from V and 9 bases from J, the gap between germline ends came to 14 bases. The germline V gene encodes CDR1 SGHTA and CDR2 FQGNSA. The CDR3 loop reads CASSLSGPSEQFF. In DNA, the CDR3 is TGTGCCAGCAGCCTCAGCGGGCCTTCTGAGCAGTTCTTC.

The chain couples TRBV9 to TRBJ2-5; 9 bases agree with TRBD1. The J call may not be correct, given that the DNA end is closer to TRBJ2-7. The CDR3 sequence is 14 residues long. CDR1 SGDLS and CDR2 YYNGEE come from the germline V gene. The CDR3 loop is CASSPRQGAYEQYF. CDR3 DNA: TGTGCCAGCAGCCCCAGACAGGGGGCCTACGAGCAGTACTTC.

The chain links TRBV6-5 to TRBJ2-2; D is perhaps TRBD1 (7 bases). Between the trimmed V and J ends, which lost 2 bases and 2 bases, there was a span of 12 bases. CDR1 is MNHEY, CDR2 SVGAGI, per germline. The CDR3 has 16 residues. CDR3 sequence: CASSYQTGTNTGELFF. CDR3 sequence (DNA): TGTGCCAGCAGTTACCAGACAGGGACTAACACCGGGGAGCTGTTTTTT.

The chain links TRBV5-4 to TRBJ2-3, with 7 bases fitting TRBD1. Looked up from germline, CDR1 is SGHNT and CDR2 is YYREEE (reference sequence). J gave up 2 bases and V 4 bases, and 4 bases lay outside the gene matches. The CDR3 covers 14 residues. In nucleotides, the CDR3 is TGTGCCAGCAGCCCGGGACAGCACACAGATACGCAGTATTTT. Protein sequence: CASSPGQHTDTQYF.

V and J are TRBV5-1 and TRBJ1-4; D perhaps matches TRBD1 (5 bases). V gave up 4 bases and J gave up 4 bases, with 11 bases separating them. The germline V gene has CDR1 SGHRS and CDR2 YFSETQ. The CDR3 extends over 14 amino acids. The CDR3 coding sequence is TGCGCCAGCAGCCCGGGACTAGATAATGAAAAACTGTTTTTT. Amino acids: CASSPGLDNEKLFF.

V and J are TRBV19 and TRBJ1-3; no clear D. This CDR3 comprises 13 residues. CDR1 is LNHDA and CDR2 is SQIVND in the germline V gene (reference sequence). Here the CDR3 reads CERSRDSGNTIYF. CDR3 nucleotides: TGTGAGCGAAGCCGGGACTCTGGAAACACCATATATTTT.

This chain uses TRBV5-5 with TRBJ2-7; TRBD2 agrees at 8 bases. V dropped 4 bases and J dropped 4; count of bases not matched to a gene: 10. The length of the CDR3 is 15 residues. Germline CDR1 reads SGHKS; CDR2 reads YYEKEE (reference sequence). CDR3 amino acids: CASSPQLSGGYEQYF. In DNA form, the CDR3 reads TGTGCCAGCAGCCCACAGCTAAGCGGGGGTTACGAGCAGTACTTC.

The chain couples TRBV11-2 to TRBJ2-1; the match to TRBD2 covers 8 bases. CDR1 SGHAT and CDR2 FQNNGV come from the germline V gene. V trimming: 2 bases; J trimming: 3 bases; junction bases outside the gene matches: 6. The CDR3 runs to 16 residues. This CDR3 reads CASSLRRGGHYNEQFF. For the CDR3, the DNA is TGTGCCAGCAGCTTACGACGGGGGGGCCACTACAATGAGCAGTTCTTC.

This clone turned up a few times. The chain combines TRBV19 with TRBJ2-7, with 8 bases fitting TRBD2. From germline, CDR1 is LNHDA and CDR2 SQIVND (reference sequence). V was clipped by 3 bases and J by 3 bases; unmatched bases: 16. The CDR3 covers 18 residues. CDR3 in DNA: TGTGCCAGTAGTATGAACGGCGGGAGGACCGCTCCGATCTACGAGCAGTACTTC. Protein: CASSMNGGRTAPIYEQYF.

The V call is TRBV30, the J call TRBJ1-6, with 7 bases identical to TRBD1. Trimming removed 4 bases from V and 9 bases from J; junction bases left unmatched: 15. The germline V gene encodes CDR1 GTSNPN and CDR2 SVGIG (reference sequence). CDR3 length equals 16 residues. CDR3 region: CAWKQGGTDSASPLHF. The CDR3 DNA reads as TGTGCCTGGAAGCAGGGTGGGACAGACTCTGCTTCACCCCTCCACTTT.

The CDR3 sequence is CASSLGTSGRTGELFF. The CDR3 region has the DNA TGTGCCAGCAGCCTTGGGACTAGCGGGAGGACCGGGGAGCTGTTTTTT. The chain has TRBV5-4 and TRBJ2-2, with 15 bases lining up with TRBD2. Germline CDR1 reads SGHNT; CDR2 reads YYREEE (reference sequence). V was clipped by 4 bases and J by 5 bases; unmatched bases: 3. The CDR3 loop spans 16 amino acids.

The chain carries TRBV18 and TRBJ1-1; tentative D call: TRBD1 (6 bases). Trimming left V 3 bases short and J 3 bases short, with 11 bases between. The germline V gene encodes CDR1 KGHSH and CDR2 LQKENI. The CDR3 runs 14 residues. CDR3 DNA: TGTGCCAGCTCACCTACAGGGATTGACACTGAAGCTTTCTTT. Translating gives CASSPTGIDTEAFF.